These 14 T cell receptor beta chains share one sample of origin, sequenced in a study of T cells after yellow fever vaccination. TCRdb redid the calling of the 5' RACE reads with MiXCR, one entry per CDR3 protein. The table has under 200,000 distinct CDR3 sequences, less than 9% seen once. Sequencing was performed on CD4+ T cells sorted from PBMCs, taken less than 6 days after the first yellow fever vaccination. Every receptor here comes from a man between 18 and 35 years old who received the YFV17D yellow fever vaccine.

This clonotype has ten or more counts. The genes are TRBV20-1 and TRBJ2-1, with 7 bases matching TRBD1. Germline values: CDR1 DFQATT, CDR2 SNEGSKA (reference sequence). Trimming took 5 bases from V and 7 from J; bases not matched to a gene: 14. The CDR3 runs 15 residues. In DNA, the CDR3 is TGCAGTGCTGTGAGGACAGGTCTAACAAGGAATGAGCAGTTCTTC. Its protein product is CSAVRTGLTRNEQFF.

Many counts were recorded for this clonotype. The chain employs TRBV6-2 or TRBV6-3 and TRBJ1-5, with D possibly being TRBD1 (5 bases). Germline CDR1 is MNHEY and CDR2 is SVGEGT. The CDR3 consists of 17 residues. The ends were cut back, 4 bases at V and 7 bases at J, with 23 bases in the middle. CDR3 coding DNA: TGTGCCAGCAGTTGGAGCCATGGGACGGCTTACGGACAGCCCCAGCATTTT. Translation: CASSWSHGTAYGQPQHF.

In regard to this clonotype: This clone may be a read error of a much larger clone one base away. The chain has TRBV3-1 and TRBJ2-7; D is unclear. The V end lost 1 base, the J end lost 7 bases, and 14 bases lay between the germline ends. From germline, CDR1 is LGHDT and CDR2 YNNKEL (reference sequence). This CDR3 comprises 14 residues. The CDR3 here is CASSQVSPVSEQYF. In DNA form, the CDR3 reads TGTGCCAGCAGCCAAGTAAGTCCTGTCTCAGAGCAGTACTTC.

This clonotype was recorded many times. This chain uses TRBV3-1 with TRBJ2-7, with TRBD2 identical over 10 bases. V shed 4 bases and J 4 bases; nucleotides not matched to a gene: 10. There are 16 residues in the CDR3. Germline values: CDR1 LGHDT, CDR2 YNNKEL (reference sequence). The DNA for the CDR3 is TGTGCCAGCAGCCCCCATAGCGGGGGGATATTGTACGAGCAGTACTTC. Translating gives CASSPHSGGILYEQYF.

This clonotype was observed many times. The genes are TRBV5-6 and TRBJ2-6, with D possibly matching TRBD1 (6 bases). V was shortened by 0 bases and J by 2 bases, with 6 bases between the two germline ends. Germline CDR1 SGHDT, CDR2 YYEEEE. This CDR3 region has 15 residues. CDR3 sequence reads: CASSLGGPGANVLTF. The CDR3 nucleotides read TGTGCCAGCAGCTTGGGGGGGCCTGGGGCCAACGTCCTGACTTTC.

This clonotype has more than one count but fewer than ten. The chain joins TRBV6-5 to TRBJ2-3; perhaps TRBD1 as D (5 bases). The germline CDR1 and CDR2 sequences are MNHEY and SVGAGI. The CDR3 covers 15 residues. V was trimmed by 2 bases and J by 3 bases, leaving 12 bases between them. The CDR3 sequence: CASSYRGLGTDTQYF. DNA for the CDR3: TGTGCCAGCAGTTACAGGGGATTGGGTACAGATACGCAGTATTTT.

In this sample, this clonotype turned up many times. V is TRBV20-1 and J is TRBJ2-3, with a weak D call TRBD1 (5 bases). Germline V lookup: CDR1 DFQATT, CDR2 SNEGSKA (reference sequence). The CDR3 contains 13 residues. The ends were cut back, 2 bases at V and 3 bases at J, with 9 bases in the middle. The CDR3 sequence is CSARLPGTDTQYF. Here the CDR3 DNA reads TGCAGTGCTAGACTCCCAGGGACAGATACGCAGTATTTT.

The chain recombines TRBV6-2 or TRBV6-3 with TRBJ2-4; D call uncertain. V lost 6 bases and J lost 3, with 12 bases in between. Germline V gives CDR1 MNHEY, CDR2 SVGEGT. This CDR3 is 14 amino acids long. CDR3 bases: TGTGCCAGCAGGCCCTCGTGGGGCAAAAACATTCAGTACTTC. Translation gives CASRPSWGKNIQYF.

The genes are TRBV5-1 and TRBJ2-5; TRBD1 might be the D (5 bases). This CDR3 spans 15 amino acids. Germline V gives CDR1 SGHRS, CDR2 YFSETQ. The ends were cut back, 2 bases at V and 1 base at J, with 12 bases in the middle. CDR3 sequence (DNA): TGCGCCAGCAGCTTACCAGGGATAGGCCAAGAGACCCAGTACTTC. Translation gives CASSLPGIGQETQYF.

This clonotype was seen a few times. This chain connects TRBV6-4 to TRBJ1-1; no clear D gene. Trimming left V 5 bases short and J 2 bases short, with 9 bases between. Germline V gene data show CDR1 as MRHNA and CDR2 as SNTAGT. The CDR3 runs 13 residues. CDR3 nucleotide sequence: TGTGCCAGCAGTTTTACCTATAACACTGAAGCTTTCTTT. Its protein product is CASSFTYNTEAFF.

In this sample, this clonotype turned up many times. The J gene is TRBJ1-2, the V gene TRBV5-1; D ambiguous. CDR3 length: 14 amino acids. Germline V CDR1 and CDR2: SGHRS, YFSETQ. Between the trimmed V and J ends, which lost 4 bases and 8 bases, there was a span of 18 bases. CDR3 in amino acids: CASSPSVGSGGYTF. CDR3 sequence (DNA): TGCGCCAGCAGCCCCTCGGTGGGATCTGGAGGCTACACCTTC.

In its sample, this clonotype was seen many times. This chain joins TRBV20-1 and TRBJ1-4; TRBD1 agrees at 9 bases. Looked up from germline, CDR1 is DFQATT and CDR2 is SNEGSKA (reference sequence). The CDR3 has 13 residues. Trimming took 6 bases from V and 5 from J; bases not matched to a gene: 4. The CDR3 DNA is TGCAGTGCGCGGGACAGGGTAAATGAAAAACTGTTTTTT. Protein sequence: CSARDRVNEKLFF.

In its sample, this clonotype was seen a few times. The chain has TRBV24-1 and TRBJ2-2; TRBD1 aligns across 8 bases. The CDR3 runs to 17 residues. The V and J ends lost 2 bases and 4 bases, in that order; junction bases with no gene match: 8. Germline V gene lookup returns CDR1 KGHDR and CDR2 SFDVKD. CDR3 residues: CATSDSSDRGVTGELFF. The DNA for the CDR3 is TGTGCCACCAGTGATTCCTCCGACAGGGGAGTCACCGGGGAGCTGTTTTTT.

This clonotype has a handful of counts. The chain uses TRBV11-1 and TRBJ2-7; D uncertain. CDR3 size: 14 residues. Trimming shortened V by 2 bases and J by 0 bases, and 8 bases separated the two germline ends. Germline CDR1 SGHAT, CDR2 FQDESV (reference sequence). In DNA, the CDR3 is TGTGCCAGCAGCTTATCTAGGAACTCCTACGAGCAGTACTTC. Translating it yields CASSLSRNSYEQYF.